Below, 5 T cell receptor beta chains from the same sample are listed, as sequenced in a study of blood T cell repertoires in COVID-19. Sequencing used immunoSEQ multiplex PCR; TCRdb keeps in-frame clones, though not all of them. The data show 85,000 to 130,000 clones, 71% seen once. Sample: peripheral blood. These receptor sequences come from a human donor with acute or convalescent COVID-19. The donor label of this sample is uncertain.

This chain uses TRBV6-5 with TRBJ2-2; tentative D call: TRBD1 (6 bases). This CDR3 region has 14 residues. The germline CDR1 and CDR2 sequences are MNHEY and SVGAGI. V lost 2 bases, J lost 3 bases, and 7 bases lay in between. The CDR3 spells CASSYQGYTGELFF. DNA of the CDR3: TGTGCCAGCAGTTACCAGGGGTACACCGGGGAGCTGTTTTTT.

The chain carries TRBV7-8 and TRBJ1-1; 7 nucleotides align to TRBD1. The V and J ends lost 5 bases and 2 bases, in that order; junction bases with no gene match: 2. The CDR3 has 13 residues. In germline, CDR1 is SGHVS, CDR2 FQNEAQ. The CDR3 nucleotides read TGTGCCAGCAGCCGACAGGGAAACACTGAAGCTTTCTTT. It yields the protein CASSRQGNTEAFF.

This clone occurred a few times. CDR3 coding DNA: TGTGCCAGCACCCAATCCAACCCGGGACAGGGGAGTACCGGGGAGCTGTTTTTT. Translating gives CASTQSNPGQGSTGELFF. This chain joins TRBV27 and TRBJ2-2, with 10 bases aligning to TRBD1. There are 18 residues in the CDR3. Trimming took 7 bases from V and 5 from J; bases not matched to a gene: 16. The germline CDR1 and CDR2 sequences are MNHEY and SMNVEV (reference sequence).

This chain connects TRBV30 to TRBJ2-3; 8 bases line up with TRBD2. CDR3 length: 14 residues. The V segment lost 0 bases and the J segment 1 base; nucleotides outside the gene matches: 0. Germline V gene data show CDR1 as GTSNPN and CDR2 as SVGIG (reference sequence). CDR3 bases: TGTGCCTGGAGTGTGCGGGGGGGCACAGATACGCAGTATTTT. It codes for CAWSVRGGTDTQYF.

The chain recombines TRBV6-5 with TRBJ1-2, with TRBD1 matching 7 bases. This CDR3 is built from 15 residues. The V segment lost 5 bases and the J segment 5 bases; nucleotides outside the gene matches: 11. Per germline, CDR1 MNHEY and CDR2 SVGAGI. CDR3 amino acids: CASSPRVGGGYGYTF. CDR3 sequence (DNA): TGTGCCAGCAGTCCGAGGGTAGGGGGCGGTTATGGCTACACCTTC.